The rows below give T cell receptor beta chains drawn from one sample of a study of blood T cell repertoires in COVID-19. Repertoires were generated with immunoSEQ multiplex PCR, while TCRdb's copy carries only in-frame clones and drops some. The sample records under 200,000 clones, more than 65% being singletons. What was sequenced was peripheral blood. The receptors shown here come from a man between 65 and 85 years old with active or convalescent COVID-19. Both conserved end residues are part of each CDR3. Each record gives: CDR3 protein, CDR3 DNA, D gene, J gene, V gene, clone size. The D gene is left open where the match is weak. Size is omitted from some rows. Given values are once, few, many or a class for expanded clones.

CDR3 protein: CASSLVQGSNTGELFF; CDR3 DNA: TGTGCCAGCAGCTTAGTCCAGGGATCGAACACCGGGGAGCTGTTTTTT; D gene: -; J gene: TRBJ2-2; V gene: TRBV7-9; clone size: -
CDR3 protein: CASSYGGPTEAFF; CDR3 DNA: TGTGCCAGCTCCTACGGGGGGCCTACTGAAGCTTTCTTT; D gene: -; J gene: TRBJ1-1; V gene: TRBV18; clone size: -
CDR3 protein: CASSLQASSGNTIYF; CDR3 DNA: TGTGCCAGCAGCCTACAGGCTTCCTCTGGAAACACCATATATTTT; D gene: -; J gene: TRBJ1-3; V gene: TRBV7-6; clone size: -
CDR3 protein: CASSAGPGVTAEQYF; CDR3 DNA: TGTGCCAGTAGTGCCGGTCCGGGGGTAACCGCCGAGCAGTACTTC; D gene: -; J gene: TRBJ2-7; V gene: TRBV19; clone size: -
CDR3 protein: CASLRGFNYGYTF; CDR3 DNA: TGTGCCTCATTGAGAGGATTCAACTATGGCTACACCTTC; D gene: -; J gene: TRBJ1-2; V gene: TRBV19; clone size: -
CDR3 protein: CASSHISPGTGDYGYTF; CDR3 DNA: TGTGCCAGCAGCCATATTTCCCCCGGGACAGGGGACTATGGCTACACCTTC; D gene: TRBD1; J gene: TRBJ1-2; V gene: TRBV7-2; clone size: -
CDR3 protein: CASSPGVEGEQFF; CDR3 DNA: TGTGCCAGCTCACCTGGGGTAGAGGGCGAGCAGTTCTTC; D gene: -; J gene: TRBJ2-1; V gene: TRBV18; clone size: -
CDR3 protein: CASSLRRDRINEKLFF; CDR3 DNA: TGCGCCAGCAGCCTCCGGCGGGACAGGATTAATGAAAAACTGTTTTTT; D gene: TRBD1; J gene: TRBJ1-4; V gene: TRBV4-3; clone size: once
CDR3 protein: CASSQDSRVVGAFF; CDR3 DNA: TGTGCCAGCAGCCAAGATTCCAGGGTGGTCGGAGCTTTCTTT; D gene: -; J gene: TRBJ1-1; V gene: TRBV3-1/TRBV3-2; clone size: -
CDR3 protein: CASSSDRTNTEAFF; CDR3 DNA: TGTGCCAGTAGTAGCGACAGGACCAACACTGAAGCTTTCTTT; D gene: -; J gene: TRBJ1-1; V gene: TRBV19; clone size: -
CDR3 protein: CASSSWTGGRYGYTF; CDR3 DNA: TGTGCCAGCAGTTCTTGGACAGGGGGCAGGTATGGCTACACCTTC; D gene: TRBD1; J gene: TRBJ1-2; V gene: TRBV28; clone size: -
CDR3 protein: CASRPTGISTEAFF; CDR3 DNA: TGTGCCAGCAGGCCCACAGGGATATCTACTGAAGCTTTCTTT; D gene: -; J gene: TRBJ1-1; V gene: TRBV27; clone size: -
CDR3 protein: CASSDRGGELFF; CDR3 DNA: TGTGCCAGCAGTGACAGGGGCGGCGAGCTGTTTTTT; D gene: -; J gene: TRBJ2-2; V gene: TRBV2; clone size: -
CDR3 protein: CASSPDRGRVSF; CDR3 DNA: TGTGCCAGCAGTCCGGACAGGGGGCGAGTATCTTTC; D gene: TRBD1; J gene: TRBJ1-2; V gene: TRBV12-3/TRBV12-4; clone size: once
CDR3 protein: CASSRGVGEGYEQYF; CDR3 DNA: TGTGCCAGCAGTCGGGGGGTAGGGGAGGGCTACGAGCAGTACTTC; D gene: TRBD2; J gene: TRBJ2-7; V gene: TRBV11-2; clone size: -
CDR3 protein: CASSPAGTFLHF; CDR3 DNA: TGTGCCAGCTCACCGGCGGGGACCTTCCTCCACTTT; D gene: -; J gene: TRBJ1-6; V gene: TRBV18; clone size: -
CDR3 protein: CASSPGGGVAAHEQYF; CDR3 DNA: TGTGCCAGCTCACCTGGTGGCGGGGTCGCCGCTCACGAGCAGTACTTC; D gene: -; J gene: TRBJ2-7; V gene: TRBV18; clone size: -
CDR3 protein: CASSSYRVGETQYF; CDR3 DNA: TGTGCCAGCAGTTCGTACAGGGTTGGGGAGACCCAGTACTTC; D gene: -; J gene: TRBJ2-5; V gene: TRBV6-6; clone size: -
CDR3 protein: CASSHAGGQGTTYGYTF; CDR3 DNA: TGCGCCAGCAGCCATGCTGGGGGACAGGGGACTACCTATGGCTACACCTTC; D gene: TRBD1; J gene: TRBJ1-2; V gene: TRBV4-1; clone size: once
CDR3 protein: CASKEVPGETQYF; CDR3 DNA: TGTGCCAGCAAGGAGGTTCCTGGAGAGACCCAGTACTTC; D gene: -; J gene: TRBJ2-5; V gene: TRBV28; clone size: -
CDR3 protein: CASSQLAEGNEQFF; CDR3 DNA: TGCGCCAGCAGCCAGCTAGCGGAGGGCAATGAGCAGTTCTTC; D gene: TRBD2; J gene: TRBJ2-1; V gene: TRBV4-3; clone size: -
CDR3 protein: CASSSTSGGQAQYF; CDR3 DNA: TGTGCCAGCAGCTCGACTAGCGGGGGCCAGGCCCAGTACTTC; D gene: TRBD2; J gene: TRBJ2-5; V gene: TRBV7-9; clone size: -
CDR3 protein: CASRLGDRGQETQYF; CDR3 DNA: TGTGCCAGCAGGTTGGGGGACAGGGGTCAAGAGACCCAGTACTTC; D gene: TRBD1; J gene: TRBJ2-5; V gene: TRBV3-1/TRBV3-2; clone size: -
CDR3 protein: CASRDIETTGELFF; CDR3 DNA: TGCGCCAGCAGGGACATCGAAACCACCGGGGAGCTGTTTTTT; D gene: -; J gene: TRBJ2-2; V gene: TRBV5-1; clone size: -
CDR3 protein: CAWTILRGGISYNEQFF; CDR3 DNA: TGTGCCTGGACCATCCTTCGGGGCGGGATCTCCTACAATGAGCAGTTCTTC; D gene: -; J gene: TRBJ2-1; V gene: TRBV30; clone size: -
CDR3 protein: CATSRVPTAISGANVLTF; CDR3 DNA: TGTGCCACCAGCAGAGTACCAACAGCCATCTCTGGGGCCAACGTCCTGACTTTC; D gene: -; J gene: TRBJ2-6; V gene: TRBV15; clone size: -
CDR3 protein: CASSLLGQGTGELFF; CDR3 DNA: TGTGCCAGCAGTTTACTCGGACAGGGGACGGGGGAGCTGTTTTTT; D gene: TRBD1; J gene: TRBJ2-2; V gene: TRBV28; clone size: few
CDR3 protein: CASRAPGVLKRYTF; CDR3 DNA: TGTGCCAGCAGGGCTCCGGGAGTGCTTAAACGCTACACCTTC; D gene: -; J gene: TRBJ1-2; V gene: TRBV25-1; clone size: -